This TCR beta chain was captured in a study of beta chain features in type 1 diabetes. One heparinised blood draw averaging about 110 mL was given by each donor. CD4+ cells of the naive, central memory, regulatory and stem cell-like memory types were sorted via CD45RO/CCR7/CD25/CD127/CD95/CD27. The study reverse transcribed the entire isolated RNA, so it sequenced expressed TCRB transcripts. Assay: immunoSEQ multiplex PCR; the TCRdb copy retains only in-frame clones and omits some. The sample carries 850,000 to 900,000 clones, roughly 15% recorded once. Germline CDR1 is MNHEY and CDR2 is SMNVEV (reference sequence). V shed 3 bases and J shed 4 bases, with 9 bases lying between them. The CDR3 covers 13 residues. This clone was seen a few times.

The sequenced sample was naive CD4+ T cells from blood. The chain combines TRBV27 with TRBJ1-1; no clear D. The source of this sequence is a young woman in good health. The CDR3 protein is CASSFQGITEAFF. The CDR3 coding sequence is TGTGCCAGCAGTTTTCAAGGCATCACTGAAGCTTTCTTT.